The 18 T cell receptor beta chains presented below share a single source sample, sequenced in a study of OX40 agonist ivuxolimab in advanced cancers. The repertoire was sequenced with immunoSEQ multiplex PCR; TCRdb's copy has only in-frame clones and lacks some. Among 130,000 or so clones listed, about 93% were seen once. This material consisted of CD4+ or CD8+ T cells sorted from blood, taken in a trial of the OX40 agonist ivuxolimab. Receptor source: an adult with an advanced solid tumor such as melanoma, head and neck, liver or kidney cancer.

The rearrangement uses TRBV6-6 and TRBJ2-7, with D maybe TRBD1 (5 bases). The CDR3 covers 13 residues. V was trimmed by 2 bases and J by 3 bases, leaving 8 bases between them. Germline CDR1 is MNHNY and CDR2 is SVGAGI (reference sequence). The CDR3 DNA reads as TGTGCCAGCAGTTACAGGGGCAACTACGAGCAGTACTTC. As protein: CASSYRGNYEQYF.

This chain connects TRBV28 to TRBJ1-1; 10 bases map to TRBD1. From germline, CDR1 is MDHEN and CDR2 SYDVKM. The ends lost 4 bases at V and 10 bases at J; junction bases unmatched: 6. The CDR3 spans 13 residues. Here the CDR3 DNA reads TGTGCCAGCAGTTCCCCGGACAGGGGGGGAGCTTTCTTT. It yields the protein CASSSPDRGGAFF.

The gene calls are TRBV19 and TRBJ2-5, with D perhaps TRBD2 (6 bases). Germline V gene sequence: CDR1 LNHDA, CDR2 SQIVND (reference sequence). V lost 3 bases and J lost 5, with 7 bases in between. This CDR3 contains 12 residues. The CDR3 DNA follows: TGTGCCAGTAGTATGGCGGGGGAGACCCAGTACTTC. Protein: CASSMAGETQYF.

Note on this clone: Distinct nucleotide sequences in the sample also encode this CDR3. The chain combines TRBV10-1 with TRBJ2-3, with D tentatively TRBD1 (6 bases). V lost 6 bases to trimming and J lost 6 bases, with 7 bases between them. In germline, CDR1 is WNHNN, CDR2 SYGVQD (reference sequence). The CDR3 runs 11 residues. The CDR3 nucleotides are TGCGCCAGCAGCGACAGGGATACGCAGTATTTT. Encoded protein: CASSDRDTQYF.

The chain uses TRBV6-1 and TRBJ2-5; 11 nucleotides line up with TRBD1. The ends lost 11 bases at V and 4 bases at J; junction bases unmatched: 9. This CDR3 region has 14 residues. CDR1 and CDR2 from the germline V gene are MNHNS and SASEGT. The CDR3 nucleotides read TGTGCCGGCCGGCGGGGACAGGGGGGAGAGACCCAGTACTTC. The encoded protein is CAGRRGQGGETQYF.

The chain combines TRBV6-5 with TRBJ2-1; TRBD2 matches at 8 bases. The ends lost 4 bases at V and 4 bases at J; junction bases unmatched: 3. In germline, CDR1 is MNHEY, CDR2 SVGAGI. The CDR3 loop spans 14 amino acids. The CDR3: CASSFGRAYNEQFF. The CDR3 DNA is TGTGCCAGCAGTTTCGGGAGGGCGTACAATGAGCAGTTCTTC.

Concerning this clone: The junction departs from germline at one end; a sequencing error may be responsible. As DNA, the CDR3 is TGCGCCAGCAGCCAAGAAGTCATGGGGCGGCAGCCCCAGCATTTT. Translated, it gives CASSQEVMGRQPQHF. This chain connects TRBV5-4 to TRBJ1-5, with D maybe TRBD1 (5 bases). The CDR3 runs to 15 residues. CDR1 SGHNT and CDR2 YYREEE come from the germline V gene (reference sequence).

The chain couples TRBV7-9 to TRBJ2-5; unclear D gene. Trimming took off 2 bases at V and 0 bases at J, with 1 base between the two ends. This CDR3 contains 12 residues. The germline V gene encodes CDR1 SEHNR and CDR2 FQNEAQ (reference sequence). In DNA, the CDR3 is TGTGCCAGCAGCTTAAACCAAGAGACCCAGTACTTC. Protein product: CASSLNQETQYF.

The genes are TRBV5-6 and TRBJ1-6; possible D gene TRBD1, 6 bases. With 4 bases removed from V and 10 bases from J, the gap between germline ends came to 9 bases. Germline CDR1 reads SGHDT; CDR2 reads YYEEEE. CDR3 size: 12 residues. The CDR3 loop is CASSPGVSPLHF. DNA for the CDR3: TGTGCCAGCAGCCCAGGGGTCTCACCCCTCCACTTT.

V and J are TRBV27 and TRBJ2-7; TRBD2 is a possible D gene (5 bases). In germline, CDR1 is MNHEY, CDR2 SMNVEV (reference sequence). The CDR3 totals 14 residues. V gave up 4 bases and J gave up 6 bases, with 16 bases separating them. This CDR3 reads CASSWELRVSEQYF. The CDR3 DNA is TGTGCCAGCAGTTGGGAGCTTAGAGTTTCCGAGCAGTACTTC.

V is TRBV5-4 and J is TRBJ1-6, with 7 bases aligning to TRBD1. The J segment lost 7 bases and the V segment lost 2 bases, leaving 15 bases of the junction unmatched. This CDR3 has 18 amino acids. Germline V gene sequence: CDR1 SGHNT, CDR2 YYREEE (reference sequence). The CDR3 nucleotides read TGTGCCAGCAGCTTCCCAAAGGGGGCAGTATCGGAGAATTCACCCCTCCACTTT. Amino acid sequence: CASSFPKGAVSENSPLHF.

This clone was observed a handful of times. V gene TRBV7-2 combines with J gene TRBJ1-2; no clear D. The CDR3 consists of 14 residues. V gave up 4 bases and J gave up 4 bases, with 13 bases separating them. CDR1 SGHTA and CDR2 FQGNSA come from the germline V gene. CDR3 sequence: CASSSEGSFYGYTF. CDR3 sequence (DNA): TGTGCCAGCAGCTCAGAGGGCAGTTTCTATGGCTACACCTTC.

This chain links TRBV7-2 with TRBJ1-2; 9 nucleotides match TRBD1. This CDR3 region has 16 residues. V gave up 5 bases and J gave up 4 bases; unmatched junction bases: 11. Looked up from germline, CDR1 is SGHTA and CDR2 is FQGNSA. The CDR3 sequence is CASSRGGTGFAYGYTF. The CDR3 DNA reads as TGTGCCAGCAGCCGAGGCGGGACAGGGTTTGCCTATGGCTACACCTTC.

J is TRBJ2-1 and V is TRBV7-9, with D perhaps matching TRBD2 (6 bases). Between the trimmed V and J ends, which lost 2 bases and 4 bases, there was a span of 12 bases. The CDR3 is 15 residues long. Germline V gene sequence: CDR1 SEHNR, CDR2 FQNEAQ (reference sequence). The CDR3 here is CASSLLGLPYNEQFF. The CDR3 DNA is TGTGCCAGCAGCTTATTAGGACTACCGTACAATGAGCAGTTCTTC. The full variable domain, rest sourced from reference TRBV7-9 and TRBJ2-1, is DTGVSQNPRHKITKRGQNVTFRCDPISEHNRLYWYRQTLGQGPEFLTYFQNEAQLEKSRLLSDRFSAERPKGSFSTLEIQRTEQGDSAMYLCASSLLGLPYNEQFFGPGTRLTVL.

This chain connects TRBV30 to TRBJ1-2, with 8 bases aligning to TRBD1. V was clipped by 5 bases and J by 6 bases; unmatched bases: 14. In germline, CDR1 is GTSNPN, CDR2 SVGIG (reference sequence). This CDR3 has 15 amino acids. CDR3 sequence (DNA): TGTGCCTGGGCTCAACCCTCGACAGGGGCGGATGGCTACACCTTC. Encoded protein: CAWAQPSTGADGYTF.

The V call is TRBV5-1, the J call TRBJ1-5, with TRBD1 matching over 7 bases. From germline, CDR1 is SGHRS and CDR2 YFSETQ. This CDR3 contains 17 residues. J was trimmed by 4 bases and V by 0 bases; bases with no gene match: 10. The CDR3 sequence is CASSLVPTGSGNQPQHF. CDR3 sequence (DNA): TGCGCCAGCAGCTTGGTCCCGACAGGGTCAGGAAATCAGCCCCAGCATTTT.

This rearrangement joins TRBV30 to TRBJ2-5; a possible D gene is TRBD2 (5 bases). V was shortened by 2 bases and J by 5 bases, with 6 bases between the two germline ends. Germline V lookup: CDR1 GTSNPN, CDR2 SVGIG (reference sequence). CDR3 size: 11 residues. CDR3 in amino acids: CAWSPGETQYF. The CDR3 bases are TGTGCCTGGAGTCCGGGGGAGACCCAGTACTTC.

The CDR3 coding sequence is TGTGCCAGCAGTTTAGCCCTTGCTAGCGGGGAAAAACTGTTTTTT. Protein product: CASSLALASGEKLFF. The chain employs TRBV28 and TRBJ1-4; D not resolved. Trimming took off 2 bases at V and 8 bases at J, with 15 bases between the two ends. CDR1 and CDR2 (germline): MDHEN, SYDVKM. There are 15 residues in the CDR3.